This T cell receptor (beta chain) was captured by sequencing in a study of T cells in Graves' hyperthyroidism and ophthalmopathy. Whole-study context: Before any treatment, at initial diagnosis, peripheral blood was collected. General study findings and limits: A model using 13 V-J features told ophthalmopathy apart from stable hyperthyroidism.

This CDR3 region has 18 residues. V lost 2 bases and J lost 5; bases outside the gene matches: 10. The germline V gene has CDR1 LNHDA and CDR2 SQIVND (reference sequence). For this clonotype: As yet, its antigen is unknown.

Researchers amplified the TCR beta CDR3 regions from RNA transcripts. The TCR CDR3 first-round RT-PCR relied on the HTBI primer set. TCRdb independently ran MiXCR on the multiplex PCR reads; one entry per CDR3 protein. Of 500,000 to 650,000 distinct CDR3 sequences in the sample, approximately 14% were seen once. The sequencing input was blood. The source is a woman aged 40 to 55 with Graves' hyperthyroidism. The rearrangement links TRBV19 to TRBJ2-2; the match to TRBD2 covers 11 bases. DNA for the CDR3: TGTGCCAGTAGTATATTCCTAGCGGGAGGAGAGGGAACCGGGGAGCTGTTTTTT. It yields the protein CASSIFLAGGEGTGELFF.